Presented here are 14 T cell receptor beta chains from one specimen sequenced in a study of blood T cell repertoires in COVID-19. Data came from immunoSEQ multiplex PCR; TCRdb stores just in-frame clones and leaves some out. This sample carries 68,000 or so clones, 79% of them seen once, and the ten largest clones take roughly 9.8%. The material sequenced was peripheral blood. These TCRs come from a woman in her forties or fifties with acute or convalescent COVID-19.

This clone has a handful of counts. This chain links TRBV28 with TRBJ2-7; D uncertain. Germline V CDR1 and CDR2: MDHEN, SYDVKM. This CDR3 has 16 residues. V was shortened by 1 base and J by 3 bases, with 16 bases between the two germline ends. In nucleotides, the CDR3 is TGTGCCAGCAGTTTATTGAGAAGTCGAGTTGTCTACGAGCAGTACTTC. Translation gives CASSLLRSRVVYEQYF.

The V and J genes are TRBV19 and TRBJ1-2, with 8 bases matching TRBD1. J gave up 3 bases and V 4 bases, and 10 bases lay outside the gene matches. The CDR3 has 16 residues. Germline values: CDR1 LNHDA, CDR2 SQIVND (reference sequence). The CDR3 DNA reads as TGTGCCAGTAGTAGCCTAGCAGGGGGCCTCCACTATGGCTACACCTTC. Translated, it gives CASSSLAGGLHYGYTF.

The rearrangement joins TRBV14 to TRBJ1-6, with D tentatively TRBD1 (6 bases). V shed 1 base and J shed 9 bases, with 13 bases lying between them. CDR3 length equals 15 residues. CDR1 SGHDN and CDR2 FVKESK come from the germline V gene. CDR3 in DNA: TGTGCCAGCAGCCAAGTGTCACAGGGTGGTTCACCCCTCCACTTT. Its translation: CASSQVSQGGSPLHF.

This clone occurred once. CDR3 DNA sequence: TGTGCCAGCTGGGGGACAGGGCGCATCGAAGCTTTCTTT. It is translated as CASWGTGRIEAFF. V is TRBV27 and J is TRBJ1-1; 9 bases line up with TRBD1. The junction had 9 bases not matched to a gene; V was cut back by 8 bases and J by 8 bases. The germline V gene has CDR1 MNHEY and CDR2 SMNVEV (reference sequence). CDR3 length equals 13 residues.

The rearrangement links TRBV27 to TRBJ2-2; the D is unclear. Trimming left V 7 bases short and J 1 base short, with 13 bases between. The CDR3 covers 15 residues. Germline CDR1 MNHEY, CDR2 SMNVEV (reference sequence). In DNA, the CDR3 is TGTGCCAGCAAACTCAATGCAGGGAACACCGGGGAGCTGTTTTTT. Protein: CASKLNAGNTGELFF.

The V gene is TRBV4-2, the J gene TRBJ1-5; D is ambiguous. This CDR3 is 15 amino acids long. Germline-derived CDR1 and CDR2 are LGHNA and YNFKEQ. V gave up 0 bases and J gave up 3 bases, with 9 bases separating them. The CDR3 reads CASSQDQAVNQPQHF. As DNA, the CDR3 is TGTGCCAGCAGCCAAGATCAGGCAGTCAATCAGCCCCAGCATTTT.

In DNA, the CDR3 is TGTGCCAGCAGCCCAACAGGGGGCGCACAGCAGCCCCAGCATTTT. Protein product: CASSPTGGAQQPQHF. V is TRBV4-2 and J is TRBJ1-5; 9 nucleotides line up with TRBD1. The J segment lost 7 bases and the V segment lost 4 bases, leaving 8 bases of the junction unmatched. The CDR3 loop spans 15 amino acids. The germline gives CDR1 LGHNA, CDR2 YNFKEQ.

J is TRBJ1-1 and V is TRBV7-2; D may be TRBD1 (5 bases). Germline V lookup: CDR1 SGHTA, CDR2 FQGNSA. Trimming left V 1 base short and J 11 bases short, with 14 bases between. The CDR3 runs to 13 residues. CDR3 sequence reads: CASSLGAQGTAFF. The CDR3 coding sequence is TGTGCCAGCAGCTTAGGGGCGCAGGGAACGGCTTTCTTT.

V and J are TRBV7-2 and TRBJ1-1; weak D call: TRBD1 (6 bases). The CDR3 has 14 amino acids. Trimming took off 1 base at V and 1 base at J, with 7 bases between the two ends. CDR1 is SGHTA and CDR2 is FQGNSA in the germline V gene. The CDR3 here is CASSLGRGNTEAFF. CDR3 bases: TGTGCCAGCAGCTTAGGCAGGGGGAACACTGAAGCTTTCTTT.

A single count supports this clone. The V call is TRBV9, the J call TRBJ2-7; 13 bases fit TRBD2. Germline CDR1 and CDR2: SGDLS and YYNGEE. This CDR3 is built from 15 residues. J was trimmed by 7 bases and V by 4 bases; bases with no gene match: 8. The CDR3 sequence is CASSKTGTSGVEQYF. CDR3 nucleotide sequence: TGTGCCAGCAGCAAAACCGGGACTAGCGGGGTTGAGCAGTACTTC. The complete variable domain, with remaining parts taken from reference TRBV9 and TRBJ2-7, reads DSGVTQTPKHLITATGQRVTLRCSPRSGDLSVYWYQQSLDQGLQFLIQYYNGEERAKGNILERFSAQQFPDLHSELNLSSLELGDSALYFCASSKTGTSGVEQYFGPGTRLTVT.

This chain connects TRBV27 to TRBJ2-3; the match to TRBD2 covers 14 bases. CDR3 length: 17 amino acids. V lost 5 bases to trimming and J lost 0 bases; unmatched junction nucleotides: 4. The germline gives CDR1 MNHEY, CDR2 SMNVEV (reference sequence). DNA of the CDR3: TGTGCCAGCAGTAAGACTAGCGGGAGGGCTAGCACAGATACGCAGTATTTT. As protein: CASSKTSGRASTDTQYF.

A remark on this clone: The junction departs from the called germline gene at one end, perhaps through a read error. This chain uses TRBV16 with TRBJ2-7; the D gene is possibly TRBD1 (5 bases). The CDR3 loop spans 12 amino acids. Germline-derived CDR1 and CDR2 are KGHSY and FQNENV. The DNA for the CDR3 is TGTGCCAGCAGCGAATCCAGGGACGAGCAGTACTTC. The encoded protein is CASSESRDEQYF.

In this sample, this clone turned up many times. The rearrangement links TRBV7-3 to TRBJ2-2, with D possibly being TRBD2 (5 bases). This CDR3 comprises 15 residues. Trimming took off 4 bases at V and 4 bases at J, with 13 bases between the two ends. The germline gives CDR1 SGHTA, CDR2 FQGTGA. The CDR3 loop reads CASSSSAGGTGELFF. The DNA of the CDR3 is TGTGCCAGCAGCTCATCGGCCGGAGGCACCGGGGAGCTGTTTTTT.

The chain carries TRBV2 and TRBJ2-4, with a weak D call TRBD1 (5 bases). The CDR3 runs 15 residues. Germline V lookup: CDR1 SNHLY, CDR2 FYNNEI. Deletions cut 5 bases from V and 6 bases from J, with 17 bases between. CDR3 protein: CASSSPGDSLNIQYF. In DNA form, the CDR3 reads TGTGCCAGCAGTTCCCCAGGAGACAGCTTAAACATTCAGTACTTC. The entire variable domain, with the rest obtained from reference TRBV2 and TRBJ2-4, is as follows: EPEVTQTPSHQVTQMGQEVILRCVPISNHLYFYWYRQILGQKVEFLVSFYNNEISEKSEIFDDQFSVERPDGSNFTLKIRSTKLEDSAMYFCASSSPGDSLNIQYFGAGTRLSVL.